This TCR beta chain emerged from a study of T-cell reconstitution after alpha-beta-depleted transplantation in children. A library of TCRbeta sequences, prepared with unique molecular identifiers, was generated. TCRdb reprocessed the PCR reads via MiXCR and lists one record per CDR3 protein. The profile shows a few hundred thousand distinct CDR3 sequences, roughly 30% of them singletons. CDR1 is SNHLY and CDR2 is FYNNEI in the germline V gene. V dropped 4 bases and J dropped 2; count of bases not matched to a gene: 7. The CDR3 runs to 15 residues. The material sequenced was PBMCs, taken before TCRalphabeta/CD19-depleted stem cell transplant. The chain is built from TRBV2 and TRBJ2-5; 7 bases are a match to TRBD1. This TCR was sampled from a boy younger than two with Wiskott-Aldrich syndrome, due to receive a stem cell transplant. CDR3: CASSVPQGRQETQYF. CDR3 in DNA: TGTGCCAGCAGTGTCCCACAGGGGCGGCAAGAGACCCAGTACTTC.